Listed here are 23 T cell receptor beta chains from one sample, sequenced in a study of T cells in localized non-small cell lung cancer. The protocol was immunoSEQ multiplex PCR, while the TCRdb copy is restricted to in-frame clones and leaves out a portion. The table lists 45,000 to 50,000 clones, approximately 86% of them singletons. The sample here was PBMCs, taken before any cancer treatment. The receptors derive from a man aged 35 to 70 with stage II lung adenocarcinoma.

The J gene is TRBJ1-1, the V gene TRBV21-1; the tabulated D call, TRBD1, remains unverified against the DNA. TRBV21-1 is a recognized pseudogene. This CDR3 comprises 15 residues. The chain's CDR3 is CASSKATGGNTEAFF. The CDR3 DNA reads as TGTGCCAGCAGCAAGGCGACAGGTGGCAACACTGAAGCTTTCTTT.

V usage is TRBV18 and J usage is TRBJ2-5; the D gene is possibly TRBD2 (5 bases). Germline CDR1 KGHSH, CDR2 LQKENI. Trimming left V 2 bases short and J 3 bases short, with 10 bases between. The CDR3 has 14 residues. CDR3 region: CASSPMAGEETQYF. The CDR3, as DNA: TGTGCCAGCTCACCAATGGCGGGCGAAGAGACCCAGTACTTC. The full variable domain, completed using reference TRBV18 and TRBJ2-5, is NAGVMQNPRHLVRRRGQEARLRCSPMKGHSHVYWYRQLPEEGLKFMVYLQKENIIDESGMPKERFSAEFPKEGPSILRIQQVVRGDSAAYFCASSPMAGEETQYFGPGTRLLVL.

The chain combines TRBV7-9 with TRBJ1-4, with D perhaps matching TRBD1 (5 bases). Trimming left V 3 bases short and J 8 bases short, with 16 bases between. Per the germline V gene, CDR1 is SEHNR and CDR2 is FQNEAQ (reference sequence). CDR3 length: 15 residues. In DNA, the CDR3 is TGTGCCAGCAGCTTCGGGGCCCCCAAGGACGAAAAACTGTTTTTT. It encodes CASSFGAPKDEKLFF.

In DNA form, the CDR3 reads TGTGCCAGCAGCGTAGGGGCCAGCTCCTCCTACGAGCAGTACTTC. Its protein product is CASSVGASSSYEQYF. The chain uses TRBV9 and TRBJ2-7, with D unclear. V lost 0 bases, J lost 0 bases, and 10 bases lay in between. The CDR3 consists of 15 residues. The germline gives CDR1 SGDLS, CDR2 YYNGEE.

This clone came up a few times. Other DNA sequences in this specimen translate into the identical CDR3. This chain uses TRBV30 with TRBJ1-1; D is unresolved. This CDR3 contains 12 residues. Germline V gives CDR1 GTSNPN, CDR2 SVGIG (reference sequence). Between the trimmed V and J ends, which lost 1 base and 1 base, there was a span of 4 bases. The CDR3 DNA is TGTGCCTGGAGTGGGGGGAACACTGAAGCTTTCTTT. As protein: CAWSGGNTEAFF.

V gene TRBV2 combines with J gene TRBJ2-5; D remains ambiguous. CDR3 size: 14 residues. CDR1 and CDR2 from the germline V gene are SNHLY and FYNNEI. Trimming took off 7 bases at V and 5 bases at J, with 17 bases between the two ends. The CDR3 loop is CASNPQGMGETQYF. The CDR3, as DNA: TGTGCCAGCAATCCCCAAGGGATGGGGGAGACCCAGTACTTC. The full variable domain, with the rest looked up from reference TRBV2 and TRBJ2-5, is EPEVTQTPSHQVTQMGQEVILRCVPISNHLYFYWYRQILGQKVEFLVSFYNNEISEKSEIFDDQFSVERPDGSNFTLKIRSTKLEDSAMYFCASNPQGMGETQYFGPGTRLLVL.

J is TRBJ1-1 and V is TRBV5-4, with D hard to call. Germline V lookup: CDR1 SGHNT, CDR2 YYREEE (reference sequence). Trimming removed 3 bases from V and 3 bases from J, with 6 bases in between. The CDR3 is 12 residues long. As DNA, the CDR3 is TGTGCCAGCAGCTCCGGTCACACTGAAGCTTTCTTT. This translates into CASSSGHTEAFF. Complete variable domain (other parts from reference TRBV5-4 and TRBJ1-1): ETGVTQSPTHLIKTRGQQVTLRCSSQSGHNTVSWYQQALGQGPQFIFQYYREEENGRGNFPPRFSGLQFPNYSSELNVNALELDDSALYLCASSSGHTEAFFGQGTRLTVV.

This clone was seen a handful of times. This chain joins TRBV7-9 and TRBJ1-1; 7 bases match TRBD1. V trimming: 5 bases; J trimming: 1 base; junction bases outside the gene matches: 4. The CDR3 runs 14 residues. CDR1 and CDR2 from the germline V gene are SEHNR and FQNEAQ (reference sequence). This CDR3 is CASSRRTGNTEAFF. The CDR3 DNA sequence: TGTGCCAGCAGCCGTAGGACAGGGAACACTGAAGCTTTCTTT. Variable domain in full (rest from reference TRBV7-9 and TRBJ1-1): DTGVSQNPRHKITKRGQNVTFRCDPISEHNRLYWYRQTLGQGPEFLTYFQNEAQLEKSRLLSDRFSAERPKGSFSTLEIQRTEQGDSAMYLCASSRRTGNTEAFFGQGTRLTVV.

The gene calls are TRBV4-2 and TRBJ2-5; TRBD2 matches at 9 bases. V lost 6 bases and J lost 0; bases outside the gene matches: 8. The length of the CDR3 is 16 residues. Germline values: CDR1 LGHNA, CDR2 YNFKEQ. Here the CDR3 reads CASRIGLAGNQETQYF. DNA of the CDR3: TGTGCCAGCAGGATAGGGCTAGCGGGGAACCAAGAGACCCAGTACTTC.

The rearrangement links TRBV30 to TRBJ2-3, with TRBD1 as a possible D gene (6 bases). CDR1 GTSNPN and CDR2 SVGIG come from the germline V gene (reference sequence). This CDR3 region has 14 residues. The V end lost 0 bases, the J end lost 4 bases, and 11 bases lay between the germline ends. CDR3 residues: CAWSVGAVPDTQYF. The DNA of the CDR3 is TGTGCCTGGAGTGTGGGGGCAGTCCCAGATACGCAGTATTTT.

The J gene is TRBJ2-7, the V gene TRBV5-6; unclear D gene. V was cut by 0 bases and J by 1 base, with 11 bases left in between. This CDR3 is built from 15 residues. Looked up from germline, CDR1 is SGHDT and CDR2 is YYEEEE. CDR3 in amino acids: CASSLAGPHSYEQYF. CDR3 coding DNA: TGTGCCAGCAGCTTGGCCGGACCGCATTCCTACGAGCAGTACTTC.

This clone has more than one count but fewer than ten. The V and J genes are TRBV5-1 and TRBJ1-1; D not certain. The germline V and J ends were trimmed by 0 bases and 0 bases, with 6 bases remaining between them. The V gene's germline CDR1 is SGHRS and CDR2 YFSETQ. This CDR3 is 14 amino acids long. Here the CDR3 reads CASSLAPMNTEAFF. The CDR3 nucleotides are TGCGCCAGCAGCTTGGCCCCGATGAACACTGAAGCTTTCTTT.

The CDR3 is CASSQHPAYEQYV. In DNA, the CDR3 is TGTGCCAGCAGTCAACATCCCGCCTACGAGCAGTACGTC. The chain employs TRBV6-1 and TRBJ2-7, with no clear D. The CDR3 sequence is 13 residues long. Trimming pared 5 bases from V and 2 bases from J, leaving 10 bases between. CDR1 is MNHNS and CDR2 is SASEGT in the germline V gene.

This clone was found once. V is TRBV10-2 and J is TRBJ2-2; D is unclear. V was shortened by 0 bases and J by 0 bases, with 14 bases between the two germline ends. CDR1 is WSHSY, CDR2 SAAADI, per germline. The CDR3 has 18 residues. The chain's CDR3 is CASSESPNRTPNTGELFF. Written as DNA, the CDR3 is TGCGCCAGCAGTGAGTCACCCAACAGAACTCCGAACACCGGGGAGCTGTTTTTT.

For the CDR3, the DNA is TGTGCCAGCAGTTACGCCCCGGGGGCTGGAAACACCATATATTTT. It encodes CASSYAPGAGNTIYF. The rearrangement joins TRBV6-6 to TRBJ1-3; maybe TRBD1 (5 bases). V was trimmed by 2 bases and J by 2 bases, leaving 10 bases between them. Germline loops: CDR1 MNHNY, CDR2 SVGAGI (reference sequence). This CDR3 region has 15 residues.

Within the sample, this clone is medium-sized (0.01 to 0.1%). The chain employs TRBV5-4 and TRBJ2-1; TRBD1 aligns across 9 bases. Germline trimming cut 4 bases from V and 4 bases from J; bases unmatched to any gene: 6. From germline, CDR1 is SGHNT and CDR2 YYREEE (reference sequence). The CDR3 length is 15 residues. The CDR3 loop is CASSPQTGGYNEQFF. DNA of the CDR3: TGTGCCAGCAGCCCTCAGACAGGGGGATACAATGAGCAGTTCTTC.

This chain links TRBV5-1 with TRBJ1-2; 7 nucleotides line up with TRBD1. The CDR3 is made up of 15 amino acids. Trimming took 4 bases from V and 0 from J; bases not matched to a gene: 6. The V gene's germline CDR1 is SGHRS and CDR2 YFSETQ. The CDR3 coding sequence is TGCGCCAGCAGCCGGACAGGTCCAGCTAACTATGGCTACACCTTC. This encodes CASSRTGPANYGYTF.

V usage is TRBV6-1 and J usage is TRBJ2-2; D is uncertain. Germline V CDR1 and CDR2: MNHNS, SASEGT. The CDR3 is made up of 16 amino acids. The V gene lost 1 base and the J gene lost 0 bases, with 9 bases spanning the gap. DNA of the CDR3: TGTGCCAGCAGTGAAGTGTGGCTACCGAACACCGGGGAGCTGTTTTTT. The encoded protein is CASSEVWLPNTGELFF.

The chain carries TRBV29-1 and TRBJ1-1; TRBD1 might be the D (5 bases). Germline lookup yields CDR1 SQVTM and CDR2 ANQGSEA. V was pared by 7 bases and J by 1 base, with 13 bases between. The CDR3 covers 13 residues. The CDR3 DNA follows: TGCAGCGCCATGACAGATCCGAACACTGAAGCTTTCTTT. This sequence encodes CSAMTDPNTEAFF.

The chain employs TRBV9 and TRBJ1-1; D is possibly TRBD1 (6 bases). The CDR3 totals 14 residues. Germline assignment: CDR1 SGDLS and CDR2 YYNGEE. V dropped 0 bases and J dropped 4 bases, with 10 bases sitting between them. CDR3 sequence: CASSVGGGITEAFF. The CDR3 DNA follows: TGTGCCAGCAGCGTAGGAGGGGGGATCACTGAAGCTTTCTTT. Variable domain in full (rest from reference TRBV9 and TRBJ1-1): DSGVTQTPKHLITATGQRVTLRCSPRSGDLSVYWYQQSLDQGLQFLIQYYNGEERAKGNILERFSAQQFPDLHSELNLSSLELGDSALYFCASSVGGGITEAFFGQGTRLTVV.

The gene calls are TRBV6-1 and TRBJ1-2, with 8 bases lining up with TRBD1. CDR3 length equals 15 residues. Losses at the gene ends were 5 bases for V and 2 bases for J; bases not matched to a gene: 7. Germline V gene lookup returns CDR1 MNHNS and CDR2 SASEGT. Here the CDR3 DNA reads TGTGCCAGCAGTCACACAGGGGGACTGAACTATGGCTACACCTTC. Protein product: CASSHTGGLNYGYTF.

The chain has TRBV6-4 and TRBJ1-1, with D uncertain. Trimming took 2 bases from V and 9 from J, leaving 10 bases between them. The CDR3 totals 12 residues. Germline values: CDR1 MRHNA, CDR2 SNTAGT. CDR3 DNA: TGTGCCAGCAGTGACGTGGCAAACAAAGCTTTCTTT. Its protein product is CASSDVANKAFF.

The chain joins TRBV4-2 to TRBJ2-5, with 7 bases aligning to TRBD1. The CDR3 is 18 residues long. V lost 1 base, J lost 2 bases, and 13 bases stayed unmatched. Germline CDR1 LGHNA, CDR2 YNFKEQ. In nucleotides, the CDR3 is TGTGCCAGCAGCCAAGGCCTCTCAAGGCCAGGGGGACAAGAGACCCAGTACTTC. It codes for CASSQGLSRPGGQETQYF.